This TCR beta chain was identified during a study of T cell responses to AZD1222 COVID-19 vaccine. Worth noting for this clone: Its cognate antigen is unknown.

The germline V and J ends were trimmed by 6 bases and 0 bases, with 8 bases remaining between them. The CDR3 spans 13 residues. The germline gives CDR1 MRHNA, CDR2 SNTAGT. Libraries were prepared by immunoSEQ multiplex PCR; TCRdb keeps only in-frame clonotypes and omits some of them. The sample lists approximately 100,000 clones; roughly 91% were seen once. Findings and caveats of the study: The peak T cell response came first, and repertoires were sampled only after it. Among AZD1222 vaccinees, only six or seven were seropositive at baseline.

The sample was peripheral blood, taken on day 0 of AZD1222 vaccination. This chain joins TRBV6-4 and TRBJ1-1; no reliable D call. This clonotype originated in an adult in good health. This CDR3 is CASSRLMNTEAFF. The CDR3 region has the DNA TGTGCCAGCAGCCGACTTATGAACACTGAAGCTTTCTTT.